Detailed here is one TCR beta chain. This CDR3 has 14 amino acids. The sample comes from a study of control samples from healthy donors and cancer patients. Measured with immunoSEQ multiplex PCR; TCRdb has only the in-frame clones, and not every one. The data contain around 200,000 clones, 90% to 95% of them singletons. The sequence came from a woman younger than 45 in good health. Sequences were obtained from blood. The rearrangement joins TRBV21-1 to TRBJ2-7; no check of the table's D call, TRBD2, against the DNA was made. TRBV21-1 is a documented pseudogene. The DNA for the CDR3 is TGTGCCAGCAGCAAAGGGAATAGCGGCTACGAGCAGTACTTC. This encodes CASSKGNSGYEQYF.